What follows is one T cell receptor (beta chain) and its context. The target of this receptor is not known. No base-level quality is on record; no much larger clone is a single base apart. The data derive from a study of T-cell reconstitution after alpha-beta-depleted transplantation in children listed by TCRdb under 2016. For the study in its entirety: The study quantitatively tracked T-cell immune reconstitution after TCRalphabeta/CD19-depleted allogeneic hematopoietic cell transplantation in children using TCR repertoire profiling. The study at large found these results: About two months after transplant, the apparently early recovery of alphabetaT-cell counts reportedly depended on just several hundred clones that had expanded rapidly and came from non-depleted graft cells. In some patients, high TCRbeta diversity at day 60 was attributed to recipient T cells and intrathymic progenitors that had survived conditioning. Over the following months the frequencies of hyperexpanded clones went down, and after one year T-cell counts and TCRbeta diversity were mostly credited to newly produced T cells.

The germline V gene supplies CDR1 SGHTS and CDR2 YDEGEE. From the cysteine up to the phenylalanine, the CDR3 has a length of 14 residues. Solely the CDR3 DNA is kept, with 42 bases framed from the first base. V sheds 2 bases and J sheds 3 bases, leaving 9 bases between their ends. The label giving this sample's treatment or condition can be read as: allogeneic hematopoietic cell transplantation with graft depleted of TCRalphabeta T cells and CD19 B cells. Transplant recipients were children who received TCRalphabeta/CD19-depleted allogeneic hematopoietic cell grafts. The method was PCR. Instrument on record: Illumina HiSeq 2500. To normalize quantification of the TCRbeta repertoire, the TCR libraries were built with molecular barcoding that relied on unique molecular identifiers. TCRdb took the public reads, trimmed them with fastp at Q25, ran MiXCR for clone calling and kept in-frame beta chains. Records with the same CDR3 protein are collapsed into one entry carrying the most frequent genes and DNA. The sample table lists around 50,000 distinct CDR3 sequences, roughly half of them with a count of one. The top ten clonotypes cover around two fifths of the sample.

The TCR was taken from a boy under two years old with SCID, due to receive a stem cell transplant. In this chain, TRBV5-8 is recombined with TRBJ1-5; no confident D gene assignment can be made. Sequenced material: peripheral blood, taken before TCRalphabeta/CD19-depleted stem cell transplant. The DNA sequence is as follows: TGTGCCAGCAGCTTCGATTCAAACAATCAGCCCCAGCATTTT. Its translation is CASSFDSNNQPQHF.